Included here is one TCR beta chain sequence, with context. This CDR3 is 13 amino acids long. Trimming took 7 bases from V and 3 from J, leaving 11 bases between them. This entry comes from a study of blood T cell repertoires in COVID-19. On the study more broadly: Researchers got acute and convalescent COVID-19 samples from the United States, Italy and Spain. In each case, the material was cDNA or gDNA derived from T cells, B-cell-depleted T cells, or PBMCs.

Original analysis: Amplification from reference gene primers served as the basis for estimated nucleated cell counts. Generated by immunoSEQ multiplex PCR, the TCRdb table keeps only in-frame clones and is missing some. V and J calls and clone size are as listed in that table; D and trimming were resolved from the DNA. The repertoire holds about 88,000 clones, about 84% seen once, with roughly 15% in the top ten. V and J are TRBV12-3 or TRBV12-4 and TRBJ2-3; weak D call: TRBD2 (6 bases). This sequence originates from a woman in her seventies with acute or convalescent COVID-19. Sequenced input: peripheral blood. The CDR3 here is CASMHGGTDTQYF. The CDR3 DNA reads TGTGCCAGCATGCACGGGGGTACAGATACGCAGTATTTT.